Reported below is one T cell receptor (beta chain). In its sample, this clonotype was seen many times. Its cognate antigen has yet to be identified. Per-base qualities were not stored, and no clone one base away is much larger. The germline V gene (reference sequence) specifies LNHNV as CDR1 and YYDKDF as CDR2. CDR3 length: 17 amino acids, cysteine to phenylalanine. Only the CDR3 portion is preserved as DNA: 51 bases, with reading frame beginning at the first base. The germline ends are 25 bases apart after V is trimmed by 5 bases and J by 7 bases. Sequencer: Illumina HiSeq 2500. Quantitative 5'-RACE with molecular barcodes was the method used to prepare the TCR beta libraries. Turning to the authors' computational methods: A new computational method based on a probabilistic model of VDJ rearrangement was used to identify disease-linked TCR variants. Clones were called with MiXCR by TCRdb after fastp trimmed the public reads at Q25, and only in-frame beta chains were retained. Identical CDR3 protein sequences are pooled into one entry, listed with their most common genes and DNA. These V and J calls derive from TCRdb rather than the authors' analysis. Recorded for this sample are about 210,000 distinct CDR3 sequences; 6% to 8.5% of them occurred a single time. Jointly, the top ten make up more than 13% of the sample.

The sample is drawn from a study of CD8 T cells in ankylosing spondylitis (dated 2017 in TCRdb). Context from the whole study: To find TCR variants linked to disease, the study profiled T cell receptor beta repertoires in ankylosing spondylitis patients and healthy donors. Peripheral blood was sampled, and synovial fluid was also collected from ankylosing spondylitis patients. The full study cohort comprised 25 or so ankylosing spondylitis patients and over a hundred healthy donors. Points the paper makes about the study in general: Blood from ankylosing spondylitis patients appeared to be characterized by a TCR beta motif composed of eight highly homologous amino acid variants. Some motif variants were previously reported in synovial fluid and blood of reactive arthritis patients, suggesting common disease-initiation mechanisms. The disease-linked clones were reported to be significantly enriched in matched synovial fluid samples from ankylosing spondylitis patients. In peripheral blood, the disease-linked clones were found at relatively low frequencies and had a CD8+ phenotype.

This TCR was sampled from a male donor with ankylosing spondylitis. Sequenced sample: blood, either unsorted or a sorted T cell fraction (not recorded which). The sequence joins TRBV15 to TRBJ2-3; the D gene could be TRBD1 or TRBD2, each one agreeing over 5 bases. The DNA sequence is given as TGTGCCACCAGCCTAGTTGAGGCTAGCTGGGGACCGAATACGCAGTATTTT. The translation is CATSLVEASWGPNTQYF.